Each of the 16 T cell receptor beta chains below was sequenced from the same sample in a study of blood T cell repertoires in COVID-19. Assay used: immunoSEQ multiplex PCR; TCRdb lists only in-frame clones, some missing. Found here are about 98,000 clones, 65% to 85% of them singletons; the top ten hold around a tenth. The sequenced sample was peripheral blood. These receptor sequences come from a woman over 75 with acute or convalescent COVID-19.

The V call is TRBV15, the J call TRBJ2-7, with 7 bases matching TRBD1. CDR1 is LNHNV and CDR2 is YYDKDF in the germline V gene (reference sequence). The CDR3 loop spans 15 amino acids. Trimming cost V 0 bases and J 4 bases; bases outside gene matches: 6. The CDR3 loop reads CATSRDYRGIYEQYF. DNA for the CDR3: TGTGCCACCAGCAGAGATTACAGGGGTATTTACGAGCAGTACTTC. Combining the CDR3 with reference TRBV15 and TRBJ2-7 gives the whole variable domain DAMVIQNPRYQVTQFGKPVTLSCSQTLNHNVMYWYQQKSSQAPKLLFHYYDKDFNNEADTPDNFQSRRPNTSFCFLDIRSPGLGDTAMYLCATSRDYRGIYEQYFGPGTRLTVT.

This clone was recorded a few times. The rearrangement links TRBV6-2 or TRBV6-3 to TRBJ2-1; 9 nucleotides match TRBD1. V dropped 5 bases and J dropped 3; count of bases not matched to a gene: 5. This CDR3 has 15 residues. Germline CDR1 MNHEY, CDR2 SVGEGT. This CDR3 reads CASSRGQGRYNEQFF. The DNA of the CDR3 is TGTGCCAGCAGTCGGGGACAGGGACGCTACAATGAGCAGTTCTTC.

The chain carries TRBV10-3 and TRBJ2-3; the D gene is possibly TRBD1 (5 bases). The CDR3 is 13 residues long. Trimming took 10 bases from V and 4 from J, leaving 15 bases between them. CDR1 is ENHRY and CDR2 is SYGVKD in the germline V gene. The CDR3 sequence: CATLPGFSDTQYF. The CDR3, as DNA: TGTGCCACCCTACCAGGGTTCTCAGATACGCAGTATTTT.

The chain couples TRBV28 to TRBJ1-5, with D uncertain. CDR3 length: 12 amino acids. CDR1 is MDHEN and CDR2 is SYDVKM in the germline V gene. Trimming pared 5 bases from V and 6 bases from J, leaving 8 bases between. CDR3 in DNA: TGTGCCAGCAGTCGCGGTGGTCAGCCCCAGCATTTT. Amino acids: CASSRGGQPQHF.

The V call is TRBV7-9, the J call TRBJ1-5; 7 bases are shared with TRBD1. Germline CDR1 SEHNR, CDR2 FQNEAQ (reference sequence). Germline trimming cut 6 bases from V and 7 bases from J; bases unmatched to any gene: 21. This CDR3 is 18 amino acids long. The CDR3 DNA sequence: TGTGCCAGCAGTTATGCCCAACAGGGGCGGGGTTCGGGACAGCCCCAGCATTTT. Its translation: CASSYAQQGRGSGQPQHF.

V and J are TRBV14 and TRBJ2-1; D ambiguous. V lost 0 bases, J lost 5 bases, and 5 bases lay in between. The CDR3 is 13 residues long. From germline, CDR1 is SGHDN and CDR2 FVKESK. The chain's CDR3 is CASSQDWHNEQFF. The CDR3 region has the DNA TGTGCCAGCAGCCAAGATTGGCACAATGAGCAGTTCTTC.

This chain links TRBV5-1 with TRBJ2-3, with TRBD2 identical over 10 bases. The V gene end was trimmed by 2 bases and the J gene end by 4 bases; junction bases not matched to a gene: 10. The CDR3 has 17 residues. Germline loops: CDR1 SGHRS, CDR2 YFSETQ. The CDR3 nucleotides are TGCGCCAGCAGCTTAGCCGGGACTAGCGACTCGTCAGATACGCAGTATTTT. It yields the protein CASSLAGTSDSSDTQYF.

The chain combines TRBV4-2 with TRBJ1-5; 8 nucleotides line up with TRBD1. This CDR3 region has 22 residues. The V gene end was trimmed by 0 bases and the J gene end by 3 bases; junction bases not matched to a gene: 22. Germline assignment: CDR1 LGHNA and CDR2 YNFKEQ. CDR3 nucleotide sequence: TGTGCCAGCAGCCAAGATCTTCGTGGCGAGACAGGGGCGCCCGAGATCAATCAGCCCCAGCATTTT. It specifies CASSQDLRGETGAPEINQPQHF.

The V gene is TRBV7-9, the J gene TRBJ2-3; 13 nucleotides agree with TRBD2. After removal of 7 bases from V and 5 bases from J, the junction contained 12 bases not matched to a gene. This CDR3 comprises 17 residues. Per germline, CDR1 SEHNR and CDR2 FQNEAQ (reference sequence). The CDR3 is CASTFLGTSGAGDTQYF. In nucleotides, the CDR3 is TGTGCCAGCACCTTTTTGGGGACTAGCGGGGCTGGAGATACGCAGTATTTT.

V and J are TRBV18 and TRBJ2-2; 7 bases match TRBD1. This CDR3 has 13 residues. The V gene's germline CDR1 is KGHSH and CDR2 LQKENI. Germline trimming cut 5 bases from V and 6 bases from J; bases unmatched to any gene: 3. CDR3 bases: TGTGCCAGCTCAACGACAGGGTCCGGGGAGCTGTTTTTT. Protein product: CASSTTGSGELFF.

The gene calls are TRBV30 and TRBJ1-4, with a tentative D call TRBD1 (5 bases). The CDR3 is made up of 14 amino acids. V was trimmed by 5 bases and J by 3 bases, leaving 13 bases between them. Germline lookup yields CDR1 GTSNPN and CDR2 SVGIG (reference sequence). The DNA for the CDR3 is TGTGCCTGGTATTCAGGGAAGGCTAATGAAAAACTGTTTTTT. Encoded protein: CAWYSGKANEKLFF.

A remark on this clone: This specimen includes other DNA sequences encoding the same CDR3. The V gene is TRBV12-3 or TRBV12-4, the J gene TRBJ1-2; 10 nucleotides match TRBD1. The CDR3 consists of 13 residues. V was clipped by 3 bases and J by 6 bases; unmatched bases: 1. The DNA of the CDR3 is TGTGCCAGCAGTTTGGGGACAGGGGATGGCTACACCTTC. This encodes CASSLGTGDGYTF.

This chain links TRBV28 with TRBJ2-7; TRBD1 agrees at 10 bases. CDR1 and CDR2 from the germline V gene are MDHEN and SYDVKM. V trimming: 4 bases; J trimming: 7 bases; junction bases outside the gene matches: 10. This CDR3 comprises 15 residues. CDR3 protein: CASSSEGTGVREQYF. The DNA of the CDR3 is TGTGCCAGCAGTTCGGAGGGGACAGGGGTGAGGGAGCAGTACTTC.

As for this clone: The identical CDR3 is also encoded by other nucleotide sequences in the sample. The chain couples TRBV18 to TRBJ1-2, with 10 positions matching TRBD1. Germline loops: CDR1 KGHSH, CDR2 LQKENI. The CDR3 loop spans 14 amino acids. The trim removed 2 bases at V and 8 bases at J, leaving 5 bases unmatched. For the CDR3, the DNA is TGTGCCAGCTCACCATTTGGACAGGGGGAAGGCTACACCTTC. Protein sequence: CASSPFGQGEGYTF.

This clone has more than one count but fewer than ten. V is TRBV5-4 and J is TRBJ2-1; 9 bases align to TRBD1. CDR1 and CDR2 from the germline V gene are SGHNT and YYREEE (reference sequence). The V gene end was trimmed by 6 bases and the J gene end by 4 bases; junction bases not matched to a gene: 11. The CDR3 runs to 16 residues. CDR3 protein: CASTRGPGQGYNEQFF. The CDR3 DNA follows: TGTGCCAGCACCAGGGGACCGGGACAGGGATACAATGAGCAGTTCTTC.

The chain joins TRBV6-5 to TRBJ2-7, with TRBD1 matching 12 bases. V was pared by 6 bases and J by 6 bases, with 9 bases of the junction left unmatched. Germline V gives CDR1 MNHEY, CDR2 SVGAGI. This CDR3 spans 15 amino acids. CDR3 protein: CASRSRDRGLGEQYV. In nucleotides, the CDR3 is TGTGCCAGCAGGTCCCGGGACAGGGGGCTGGGCGAGCAGTACGTC.